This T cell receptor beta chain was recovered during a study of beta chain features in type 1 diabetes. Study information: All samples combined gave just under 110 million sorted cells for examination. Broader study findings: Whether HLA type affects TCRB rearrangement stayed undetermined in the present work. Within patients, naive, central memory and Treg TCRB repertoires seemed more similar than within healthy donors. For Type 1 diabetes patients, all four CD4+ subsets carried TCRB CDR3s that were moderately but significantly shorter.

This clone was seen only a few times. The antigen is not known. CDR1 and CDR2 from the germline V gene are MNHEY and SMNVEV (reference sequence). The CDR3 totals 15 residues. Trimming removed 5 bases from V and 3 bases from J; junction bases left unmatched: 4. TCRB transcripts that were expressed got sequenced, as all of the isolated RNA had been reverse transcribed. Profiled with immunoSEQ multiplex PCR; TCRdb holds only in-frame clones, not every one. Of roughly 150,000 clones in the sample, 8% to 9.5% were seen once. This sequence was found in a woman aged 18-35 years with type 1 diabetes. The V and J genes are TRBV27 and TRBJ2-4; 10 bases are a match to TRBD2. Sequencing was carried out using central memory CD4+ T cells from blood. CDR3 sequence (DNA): TGTGCCAGCAGTAGCGGGGGGGCCGGCAAAAACATTCAGTACTTC. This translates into CASSSGGAGKNIQYF.